This T cell receptor (beta chain) was recorded in a study of CD8+ T cells in alopecia areata. For the study at large: Treatment comprised oral tofacitinib, 5 to 10 mg twice daily, in treated patients.

Comment on this clone: As yet, its antigen is unknown.

Study-level points and caveats: Alopecia totalis/universalis scalp especially showed more expanded CD8+ clones than normal scalp. Resident alphabeta T cells of normal skin are also sequenced in scalp samples.

From alopecia areata patients, lesional scalp punch biopsies and peripheral blood were collected. cDNA prepared by RNA extraction and subsequent reverse transcription served as the template for sequencing. The assay was immunoSEQ multiplex PCR, and TCRdb's table has in-frame clones only and misses some. The sample has over 100,000 clones; approximately 49% are singletons. The CDR3 is 15 amino acids. CDR1 and CDR2 (germline): LNHNV, YYDKDF (reference sequence). Trimming removed 5 bases from V and 2 bases from J; junction bases left unmatched: 5. V usage is TRBV15 and J usage is TRBJ2-7; 11 bases map to TRBD2. Sequencing was performed on CD8+ T cells sorted from blood, taken at week 0. This clonotype originated in a human donor with alopecia areata. The CDR3 region has the DNA TGTGCCACCAGCGTAACTAGCGGGGGACCCTACGAGCAGTACTTC. Its protein is CATSVTSGGPYEQYF.